The entry below describes one TCR beta chain. The CDR3 has 14 amino acids. V lost 5 bases to trimming and J lost 7 bases; unmatched junction nucleotides: 3. The germline V gene encodes CDR1 SGHRS and CDR2 YFSETQ. This record belongs to a study of shared clonotypes between healthy human individuals. Every contributor of samples was a Caucasian grown-up residing in Nashville, Tennessee. What was sequenced on ten immunoSEQ deep assay plates was unsorted PBMC DNA. In the original analysis: ImmunoSEQ junction-only sequences lacked quality scores, so their filtering differed. Only in-frame clones appear in the TCRdb table, and some are missing; sequencing was by immunoSEQ multiplex PCR. The V and J calls and clone size come from that table; D and trimming were worked out from the DNA. The table shows 500,000 to 650,000 clones, with roughly 72% occurring only once.

The V call is TRBV5-1, the J call TRBJ2-1; 13 bases line up with TRBD2. The origin of this receptor is a middle-aged woman in good health. Some clones in this sample may be carry-over from other donors' samples. Input material: PBMCs. This chain's CDR3 is CASSLTSGRNEQFF. The CDR3 bases are TGCGCCAGCAGTCTGACTAGCGGGAGGAATGAGCAGTTCTTC.